One sample yielded the 27 T cell receptor beta chains listed below, sequenced in a study of blood T cell repertoires in COVID-19. Using immunoSEQ multiplex PCR, the repertoire was profiled, and TCRdb retains in-frame clones only, with some absent. The sample contains about 250,000 clones, just over 85% of which appear only once. The specimen sequenced was peripheral blood. Receptors originate from a woman aged 25 to 39 with active or convalescent COVID-19.

The rearrangement links TRBV20-1 to TRBJ1-1; D is unresolved. V lost 6 bases and J 0 bases, leaving 5 bases between the germline ends. The CDR3 contains 11 residues. Germline V gene lookup returns CDR1 DFQATT and CDR2 SNEGSKA (reference sequence). The CDR3 region has the DNA TGCAGTGCCGGGTTGAACACTGAAGCTTTCTTT. This codes for CSAGLNTEAFF.

V gene TRBV28 combines with J gene TRBJ2-3; 9 bases are a match to TRBD1. The V gene's germline CDR1 is MDHEN and CDR2 SYDVKM. V gave up 1 base and J gave up 4 bases; unmatched junction bases: 6. The CDR3 is made up of 16 amino acids. The CDR3 DNA follows: TGTGCCAGCAGTTTATTCGGGACAGGGTACGCAGATACGCAGTATTTT. Protein: CASSLFGTGYADTQYF. Supplemented by reference TRBV28 and TRBJ2-3, the full variable domain reads DVKVTQSSRYLVKRTGEKVFLECVQDMDHENMFWYRQDPGLGLRLIYFSYDVKMKEKGDIPEGYSVSREKKERFSLILESASTNQTSMYLCASSLFGTGYADTQYFGPGTRLTVL.

The chain combines TRBV6-1 with TRBJ2-2, with D perhaps matching TRBD2 (5 bases). The germline V gene has CDR1 MNHNS and CDR2 SASEGT. Deletions cut 1 base from V and 0 bases from J, with 9 bases between. This CDR3 comprises 16 residues. CDR3 bases: TGTGCCAGCAGTGAAGTAGCGTCCGCGAACACCGGGGAGCTGTTTTTT. Translating gives CASSEVASANTGELFF.

The gene calls are TRBV2 and TRBJ1-4; TRBD1 matches at 9 bases. The CDR3 totals 14 residues. Trimming removed 4 bases from V and 5 bases from J; junction bases left unmatched: 2. Germline V gene lookup returns CDR1 SNHLY and CDR2 FYNNEI. The CDR3 region is CASSATGGNEKLFF. The CDR3 DNA sequence: TGTGCCAGCAGTGCGACAGGGGGAAATGAAAAACTGTTTTTT.

On this clone itself: The germline gene is not matched at one end of the junction; a read error may be the cause. The rearrangement joins TRBV7-2 to TRBJ2-7; D might be TRBD2 (6 bases). The CDR3 length is 15 residues. The germline CDR1 and CDR2 sequences are SGHTA and FQGNSA. CDR3 bases: TGTGCCAGCAGCCGCCCCGGGACTGGGTCCTACGAGCAGTGCTTC. The encoded protein is CASSRPGTGSYEQCF.

V and J are TRBV28 and TRBJ1-2; possible D gene TRBD1, 6 bases. The CDR3 length is 16 residues. The V gene's germline CDR1 is MDHEN and CDR2 SYDVKM. V lost 4 bases, J lost 5 bases, and 20 bases lay in between. CDR3 in amino acids: CASSSPKGGVFYGYTF. The CDR3 nucleotides read TGTGCCAGCAGTTCCCCAAAGGGGGGGGTGTTTTATGGCTACACCTTC.

This rearrangement joins TRBV10-1 to TRBJ1-5; perhaps TRBD1 as D (5 bases). The CDR3 loop spans 14 amino acids. CDR1 and CDR2 from the germline V gene are WNHNN and SYGVQD (reference sequence). Deletions cut 5 bases from V and 4 bases from J, with 12 bases between. The CDR3: CASSPSGVNQPQHF. The CDR3 DNA reads TGCGCCAGCAGTCCCTCGGGGGTTAATCAGCCCCAGCATTTT.

This chain connects TRBV7-9 to TRBJ1-1; 8 bases line up with TRBD1. The junction had 13 bases not matched to a gene; V was cut back by 4 bases and J by 0 bases. The CDR3 is 18 residues long. Looked up from germline, CDR1 is SEHNR and CDR2 is FQNEAQ (reference sequence). The CDR3 loop is CASSSFTGGLGVNTEAFF. The CDR3 nucleotides are TGTGCCAGCAGCTCGTTTACAGGGGGTTTGGGTGTGAACACTGAAGCTTTCTTT.

This rearrangement joins TRBV5-1 to TRBJ1-2; unclear D gene. V lost 10 bases, J lost 4 bases, and 14 bases lay in between. The CDR3 sequence is 12 residues long. Germline V gene sequence: CDR1 SGHRS, CDR2 YFSETQ. CDR3 nucleotides: TGCGCCGCCCAATCGAAGCCCTATGGCTACACCTTC. Translation: CAAQSKPYGYTF.

J is TRBJ1-6 and V is TRBV5-5, with 10 bases aligning to TRBD1. CDR3 size: 15 residues. Trimming at V came to 4 bases and at J to 18 bases, leaving 16 bases not matched to a gene. Germline lookup yields CDR1 SGHKS and CDR2 YYEKEE (reference sequence). The CDR3, as DNA: TGTGCCAGCAGCATCCGGGGGGGGACAGGGGAACTTCCCCACTTT. This sequence encodes CASSIRGGTGELPHF.

This chain connects TRBV12-3 or TRBV12-4 to TRBJ2-1, with 7 positions matching TRBD2. Trimming took 3 bases from V and 10 from J; bases not matched to a gene: 3. The CDR3 is 12 residues long. CDR3 protein: CASSLGGGEQFF. The CDR3 region has the DNA TGTGCCAGCAGTTTGGGGGGGGGAGAGCAGTTCTTC.

The chain recombines TRBV28 with TRBJ2-1; D is possibly TRBD2 (6 bases). This CDR3 contains 14 residues. V shed 6 bases and J shed 0 bases, with 9 bases lying between them. CDR1 MDHEN and CDR2 SYDVKM come from the germline V gene. The DNA of the CDR3 is TGTGCCAGCAGAAGACTAGGCTCCTACAATGAGCAGTTCTTC. Translating gives CASRRLGSYNEQFF. Full variable domain (outside the CDR3, taken from reference TRBV28 and TRBJ2-1): DVKVTQSSRYLVKRTGEKVFLECVQDMDHENMFWYRQDPGLGLRLIYFSYDVKMKEKGDIPEGYSVSREKKERFSLILESASTNQTSMYLCASRRLGSYNEQFFGPGTRLTVL.

The rearrangement links TRBV19 to TRBJ1-5; 8 bases match TRBD1. V lost 6 bases, J lost 5 bases, and 6 bases stayed unmatched. The CDR3 has 14 amino acids. Looked up from germline, CDR1 is LNHDA and CDR2 is SQIVND (reference sequence). The CDR3 spells CASRPGQEYQPQHF. The CDR3 DNA reads as TGTGCCAGTAGACCGGGACAGGAGTATCAGCCCCAGCATTTT.

The CDR3 DNA sequence: TGTGCCAGCTCACCAAGACAGGGGACCTACGAGCAGTACTTC. It yields the protein CASSPRQGTYEQYF. The genes are TRBV18 and TRBJ2-7; 8 positions match TRBD1. V lost 2 bases, J lost 2 bases, and 2 bases stayed unmatched. CDR1 KGHSH and CDR2 LQKENI come from the germline V gene. This CDR3 comprises 14 residues.

For the CDR3, the DNA is TGTGCCAGCAAGTGGAGCGGGGGGGCCAACGGGGAGCTGTTTTTT. As protein: CASKWSGGANGELFF. The chain is built from TRBV5-6 and TRBJ2-2, with 10 bases aligning to TRBD2. CDR1 is SGHDT and CDR2 is YYEEEE in the germline V gene. This CDR3 is 15 amino acids long. The V segment lost 6 bases and the J segment 7 bases; nucleotides outside the gene matches: 9.

The DNA for the CDR3 is TGTGCCAGCGGTGGGGGGACGCAGTATTTT. Its translation: CASGGGTQYF. The V and J genes are TRBV9 and TRBJ2-3; D might be TRBD2 (6 bases). The CDR3 has 10 amino acids. Germline values: CDR1 SGDLS, CDR2 YYNGEE. Trimming took 7 bases from V and 9 from J, leaving 9 bases between them.

This clone was found once. The chain couples TRBV10-3 to TRBJ1-2; the match to TRBD1 covers 7 bases. The CDR3 has 14 amino acids. The junction had 7 bases not matched to a gene; V was cut back by 6 bases and J by 3 bases. Germline V CDR1 and CDR2: ENHRY, SYGVKD. The CDR3 bases are TGTGCCATCAGCGAAACAGGGGCAGACTATGGCTACACCTTC. It is translated as CAISETGADYGYTF.

The chain uses TRBV9 and TRBJ2-5; TRBD1 agrees at 8 bases. Germline CDR1 reads SGDLS; CDR2 reads YYNGEE. Trimming at V came to 4 bases and at J to 4 bases, leaving 6 bases not matched to a gene. The CDR3 has 14 residues. CDR3 in amino acids: CASSIDRGGETQYF. CDR3 sequence (DNA): TGTGCCAGCAGCATCGACAGGGGTGGAGAGACCCAGTACTTC.

The chain employs TRBV24-1 and TRBJ2-7, with 7 nucleotides matching TRBD2. This CDR3 region has 15 residues. V shed 3 bases, J shed 0 bases, and the junction held 4 bases outside the gene matches. Germline V gene sequence: CDR1 KGHDR, CDR2 SFDVKD. CDR3 DNA: TGTGCCACCAGTGATGGGCTAGCGGCCTCCTACGAGCAGTACTTC. It translates to CATSDGLAASYEQYF.

The V and J genes are TRBV5-4 and TRBJ2-5, with 8 positions matching TRBD1. Germline V gene lookup returns CDR1 SGHNT and CDR2 YYREEE (reference sequence). J was trimmed by 4 bases and V by 4 bases; bases with no gene match: 3. The CDR3 runs to 13 residues. The DNA of the CDR3 is TGTGCCAGCAGCCTGACAGGGGTAGAGACCCAGTACTTC. Its translation is CASSLTGVETQYF.

The chain carries TRBV5-4 and TRBJ2-7, with D tentatively TRBD1 (5 bases). V was trimmed by 0 bases and J by 2 bases, leaving 15 bases between them. The CDR3 is 16 amino acids. Germline CDR1 SGHNT, CDR2 YYREEE (reference sequence). CDR3 protein: CASSLAGRVETYEQYF. The CDR3, as DNA: TGTGCCAGCAGCTTGGCCGGCAGGGTCGAAACCTACGAGCAGTACTTC.

V gene TRBV11-3 combines with J gene TRBJ2-3; D is possibly TRBD1 (5 bases). Between the trimmed V and J ends, which lost 4 bases and 0 bases, there was a span of 8 bases. From germline, CDR1 is SGHNT and CDR2 YENEEA. This CDR3 spans 14 amino acids. The DNA of the CDR3 is TGTGCCAGCAGCTCTCGACAGAGCACAGATACGCAGTATTTT. Amino acids: CASSSRQSTDTQYF.

CDR3 DNA sequence: TGCGCCAGCAGCCAAGACAGGGGAGCCGGGGAGCTGTTTTTT. Amino acid sequence: CASSQDRGAGELFF. This sequence joins TRBV4-3 and TRBJ2-2; D might be TRBD1 (6 bases). Per germline, CDR1 LGHNA and CDR2 YSLEER. CDR3 length equals 14 residues. The ends were cut back, 0 bases at V and 6 bases at J, with 8 bases in the middle.

This clone was observed a few times. The V gene is TRBV18, the J gene TRBJ1-4, with 9 bases aligning to TRBD1. The V and J ends lost 8 bases and 6 bases, in that order; junction bases with no gene match: 7. From germline, CDR1 is KGHSH and CDR2 LQKENI. CDR3 length: 14 residues. CDR3 in amino acids: CASRPRTGDEKLFF. CDR3 sequence (DNA): TGTGCCAGCCGTCCGAGGACAGGGGATGAAAAACTGTTTTTT.

The V call is TRBV5-6, the J call TRBJ1-4; D call uncertain. Germline lookup yields CDR1 SGHDT and CDR2 YYEEEE. V lost 1 base and J 7 bases, leaving 14 bases between the germline ends. CDR3 size: 15 residues. For the CDR3, the DNA is TGTGCCAGCAGCTTGATTTCTAACGTCCCTGAAAAACTGTTTTTT. Its protein product is CASSLISNVPEKLFF. Filled out from reference TRBV5-6 and TRBJ1-4, the complete variable domain reads DAGVTQSPTHLIKTRGQQVTLRCSPKSGHDTVSWYQQALGQGPQFIFQYYEEEERQRGNFPDRFSGHQFPNYSSELNVNALLLGDSALYLCASSLISNVPEKLFFGSGTQLSVL.

The rearrangement uses TRBV12-3 or TRBV12-4 and TRBJ2-2; 9 nucleotides agree with TRBD1. J lost 6 bases, V lost 6 bases, and 2 bases had no gene match. There are 13 residues in the CDR3. Here the CDR3 DNA reads TGTGCCAGCAGGGGACAGGGCCCCGGGGAGCTGTTTTTT. The encoded protein is CASRGQGPGELFF.

This chain joins TRBV3-1 (or the pseudogene TRBV3-2) and TRBJ2-3, with 8 bases aligning to TRBD2. Germline V gene lookup returns CDR1 LGHDT and CDR2 YNNKEL (reference sequence). Trimming at V came to 0 bases and at J to 4 bases, leaving 3 bases not matched to a gene. The CDR3 is 15 amino acids. The CDR3 coding sequence is TGTGCCAGCAGCCAAGAATTGCGGGAGGCAGATACGCAGTATTTT. This gives the protein CASSQELREADTQYF.